The clone carrying this T cell receptor (beta chain) appeared many times. The antigen is not known. A library prepared for alpha chains yielded this beta chain as an off-target read; its size is of little meaning. This sample is drawn from a study of spatial heterogeneity in lung cancer. Overall study: Compared with alpha-chain sequences, beta-chain sequences were consistently detected in greater numbers. Study outcomes and limitations: Blood showed ubiquitous tumor TCRs more often at resection than at routine follow-up.

A unique molecular identifier was attached to every TCR cDNA molecule. From the 5' RACE reads, TCRdb called clonotypes with MiXCR, one entry per CDR3 protein. This table holds some 7,500 distinct CDR3 sequences, over 6.5% found once. Time point meaning: sample taken at primary tumor resection. Material for sequencing was whole RNA from tumor, nontumor lung or frozen PBMC, left unsorted. Samples were donated by 72 untreated early-stage non-small cell lung cancer patients. This TCR came from a male donor with early-stage non-small cell lung cancer. Sequencing was performed on PBMCs, taken at surgery.

The CDR3 region has the DNA TGTGCCAGCAGCTTATCTCAGGGAGGGTCCTACAATGAGCAGTTCTTC. Protein product: CASSLSQGGSYNEQFF. The V gene is TRBV7-3, the J gene TRBJ2-1, with 7 bases that match TRBD2. Germline lookup yields CDR1 SGHTA and CDR2 FQGTGA. With V trimmed by 2 bases and J by 1 base, 5 bases remained unmatched. The CDR3 sequence is 16 residues long.